The 18 T cell receptor beta chains listed next were all sequenced from one sample in a study of cytomegalovirus exposure and HLA in healthy donors. A multiplex PCR was run with 60 Vbeta primers and 13 Jbeta primers. Sequencing used immunoSEQ multiplex PCR; TCRdb keeps in-frame clones, though not all of them. The data show about 300,000 clones, roughly 88% seen once. Sequenced sample: PBMCs. The receptors were sampled from a man between 40 and 49 years old in good health and CMV-seropositive.

The J gene is TRBJ2-7, the V gene TRBV14, with a possible D match to TRBD2 (5 bases). The CDR3 covers 15 residues. Trimming took 0 bases from V and 1 from J, leaving 10 bases between them. Germline values: CDR1 SGHDN, CDR2 FVKESK. The CDR3 loop is CASSQDLSGSYEQYF. The CDR3 DNA reads as TGTGCCAGCAGCCAAGACCTTTCGGGGTCCTACGAGCAGTACTTC. The whole variable domain, remainder taken from reference TRBV14 and TRBJ2-7, is EAGVTQFPSHSVIEKGQTVTLRCDPISGHDNLYWYRRVMGKEIKFLLHFVKESKQDESGMPNNRFLAERTGGTYSTLKVQPAELEDSGVYFCASSQDLSGSYEQYFGPGTRLTVT.

The chain has TRBV27 and TRBJ2-5; TRBD2 matches at 7 bases. Trimming at V came to 3 bases and at J to 3 bases, leaving 4 bases not matched to a gene. The CDR3 spans 14 residues. The germline V gene encodes CDR1 MNHEY and CDR2 SMNVEV (reference sequence). CDR3 loop: CASSFRLAEETQYF. CDR3 DNA: TGTGCCAGCAGTTTCCGACTAGCAGAAGAGACCCAGTACTTC.

The chain has TRBV7-9 and TRBJ1-4; the match to TRBD1 covers 8 bases. The trim removed 4 bases at V and 5 bases at J, leaving 6 bases unmatched. This CDR3 comprises 15 residues. Germline V gene sequence: CDR1 SEHNR, CDR2 FQNEAQ (reference sequence). The CDR3 nucleotides are TGTGCCAGCAGCTCAAACAGGGGGGAGAATGAAAAACTGTTTTTT. This gives the protein CASSSNRGENEKLFF.

This chain links TRBV19 with TRBJ2-2; D is undetermined. The V and J ends lost 5 bases and 6 bases respectively, with 10 bases between them. Germline CDR1 reads LNHDA; CDR2 reads SQIVND (reference sequence). The CDR3 is 13 amino acids. DNA for the CDR3: TGTGCCAGTAGTCCCGCCAGCGCCGGGGAGCTGTTTTTT. This codes for CASSPASAGELFF.

The V call is TRBV6-1, the J call TRBJ2-7; D not certain. Germline V gene lookup returns CDR1 MNHNS and CDR2 SASEGT. Trimming removed 4 bases at V and 2 bases at J, with 9 bases between. The CDR3 consists of 13 residues. CDR3 DNA sequence: TGTGCCAGCAGTGCCATTAGCACCTACGAGCAGTACTTC. Translating gives CASSAISTYEQYF.

The chain combines TRBV28 with TRBJ1-5; the D is unclear. CDR1 is MDHEN and CDR2 is SYDVKM in the germline V gene. V gave up 6 bases and J gave up 11 bases, with 14 bases separating them. The CDR3 is 12 amino acids. The CDR3 coding sequence is TGTGCCAGCAGGGAGACTCTCTTGTCCCAGCATTTT. This gives the protein CASRETLLSQHF.

The chain couples TRBV27 to TRBJ2-7; 9 nucleotides align to TRBD1. The CDR3 loop spans 14 amino acids. Germline V CDR1 and CDR2: MNHEY, SMNVEV (reference sequence). V shed 7 bases, J shed 4 bases, and the junction held 8 bases outside the gene matches. This CDR3 reads CASTNPGQGYEQYF. CDR3 DNA: TGTGCCAGCACTAATCCGGGACAGGGTTACGAGCAGTACTTC.

The CDR3 is CASSLPGAGLSNQPQHF. In DNA, the CDR3 is TGTGCCAGCAGCTTGCCTGGGGCAGGGCTTAGCAATCAGCCCCAGCATTTT. The J gene is TRBJ1-5, the V gene TRBV7-3; tentatively, D is TRBD1 (5 bases). V shed 3 bases and J shed 0 bases, with 15 bases lying between them. The length of the CDR3 is 17 residues. Germline CDR1 and CDR2: SGHTA and FQGTGA.

In DNA form, the CDR3 reads TGTGCCAGCAATCTTTCCGGGACGGGAGGCGAGCAGTACTTC. Translated, it gives CASNLSGTGGEQYF. This chain links TRBV6-1 with TRBJ2-7, with 7 bases lining up with TRBD2. V lost 7 bases, J lost 6 bases, and 12 bases stayed unmatched. CDR3 size: 14 residues. Germline-derived CDR1 and CDR2 are MNHNS and SASEGT.

The rearrangement links TRBV28 to TRBJ1-2, with TRBD1 identical over 7 bases. Germline V gives CDR1 MDHEN, CDR2 SYDVKM. V lost 3 bases to trimming and J lost 5 bases; unmatched junction nucleotides: 6. This CDR3 is built from 14 residues. The CDR3 here is CASSLAGTVYGYTF. CDR3 DNA sequence: TGTGCCAGCAGTTTGGCGGGGACAGTTTATGGCTACACCTTC.

The chain carries TRBV5-1 and TRBJ1-2, with D possibly TRBD1 on 6 matching bases. The CDR3 is made up of 14 amino acids. Germline V gives CDR1 SGHRS, CDR2 YFSETQ. Trimming took off 4 bases at V and 8 bases at J, with 18 bases between the two ends. The CDR3 here is CASSGSTGLRGYTF. DNA for the CDR3: TGCGCCAGCAGCGGCTCAACAGGGTTAAGAGGCTACACCTTC.

This chain joins TRBV9 and TRBJ2-1, with 9 bases lining up with TRBD1. The germline gives CDR1 SGDLS, CDR2 YYNGEE. V dropped 4 bases and J dropped 8; count of bases not matched to a gene: 10. The CDR3 totals 15 residues. The CDR3 DNA follows: TGTGCCAGCAGCCCGGTGGGTACAGGGGGCCATGAGCAGTTCTTC. The encoded protein is CASSPVGTGGHEQFF.

This rearrangement joins TRBV6-5 to TRBJ2-1; 8 bases are a match to TRBD1. This CDR3 has 14 amino acids. Trimming cost V 5 bases and J 10 bases; bases outside gene matches: 10. From germline, CDR1 is MNHEY and CDR2 SVGAGI. The CDR3 reads CASSVDRVPQEQFF. CDR3 bases: TGTGCCAGCAGTGTGGACAGGGTCCCCCAAGAGCAGTTCTTC.

V and J are TRBV5-8 and TRBJ2-1; 10 nucleotides align to TRBD1. V lost 5 bases, J lost 8 bases, and 16 bases stayed unmatched. The germline V gene encodes CDR1 SGHTS and CDR2 YDEGEE. The CDR3 sequence is 17 residues long. The CDR3, as DNA: TGTGCCAGCAGGCGGGACAGGGGCAGGGGCCAGGTGGATGAGCAGTTCTTC. Residues: CASRRDRGRGQVDEQFF. Filled out from reference TRBV5-8 and TRBJ2-1, the complete variable domain reads EAGVTQSPTHLIKTRGQQATLRCSPISGHTSVYWYQQALGLGLQFLLWYDEGEERNRGNFPPRFSGRQFPNYSSELNVNALELEDSALYLCASRRDRGRGQVDEQFFGPGTRLTVL.

The chain has TRBV6-1 and TRBJ2-1; no firm D call. The CDR3 consists of 16 residues. CDR1 MNHNS and CDR2 SASEGT come from the germline V gene. V gave up 3 bases and J gave up 6 bases, with 18 bases separating them. CDR3 bases: TGTGCCAGCAGTGAGACCCGACGCACTACTGGCAATGAGCAGTTCTTC. This gives the protein CASSETRRTTGNEQFF.

This clone was picked up one time. The chain uses TRBV28 and TRBJ1-2, with D possibly TRBD1 on 5 matching bases. This CDR3 comprises 13 residues. The germline CDR1 and CDR2 sequences are MDHEN and SYDVKM. Trimming took off 7 bases at V and 4 bases at J, with 13 bases between the two ends. Here the CDR3 DNA reads TGTGCCAGCAAATGGGGCCTTGGCTATGGCTACACCTTC. This translates into CASKWGLGYGYTF.

This chain links TRBV2 with TRBJ2-7; the match to TRBD2 covers 14 bases. Germline loops: CDR1 SNHLY, CDR2 FYNNEI. The CDR3 has 15 residues. With V trimmed by 6 bases and J by 0 bases, 1 base remained unmatched. This chain's CDR3 is CASRGLAGDSYEQYF. The CDR3 DNA sequence: TGTGCCAGCAGGGGACTAGCGGGAGACTCCTACGAGCAGTACTTC.

V usage is TRBV7-9 and J usage is TRBJ1-1; D perhaps matches TRBD1 (5 bases). Per germline, CDR1 SEHNR and CDR2 FQNEAQ (reference sequence). The germline V and J ends were trimmed by 4 bases and 6 bases, with 21 bases remaining between them. CDR3 length: 16 amino acids. Here the CDR3 DNA reads TGTGCCAGCAGCTCCATCGTTGGTAGGGGTTCGCCTGAAGCTTTCTTT. Protein sequence: CASSSIVGRGSPEAFF.